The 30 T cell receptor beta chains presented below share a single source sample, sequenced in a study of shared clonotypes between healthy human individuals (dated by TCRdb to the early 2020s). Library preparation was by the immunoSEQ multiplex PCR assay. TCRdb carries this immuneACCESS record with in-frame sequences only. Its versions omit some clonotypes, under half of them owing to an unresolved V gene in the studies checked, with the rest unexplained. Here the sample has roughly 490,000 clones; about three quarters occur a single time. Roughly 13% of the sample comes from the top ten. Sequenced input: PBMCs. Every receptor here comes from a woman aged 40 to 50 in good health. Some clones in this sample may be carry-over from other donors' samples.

The CDR3 loop is CASSFGANTEAFF. CDR3 DNA sequence: TGCGCCAGCAGCTTCGGGGCGAACACTGAAGCTTTCTTT. The chain is built from TRBV5-1 and TRBJ1-1, with D perhaps TRBD1 (5 bases). The V end lost 2 bases, the J end lost 1 base, and 6 bases lay between the germline ends. The CDR3 is 13 residues long. The V gene's germline CDR1 is SGHRS and CDR2 YFSETQ.

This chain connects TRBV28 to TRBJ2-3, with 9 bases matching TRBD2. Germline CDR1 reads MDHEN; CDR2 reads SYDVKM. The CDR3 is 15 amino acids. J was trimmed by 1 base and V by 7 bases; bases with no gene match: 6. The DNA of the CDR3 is TGTGCCAGCATCTCGACTAGCGGTCGCACAGATACGCAGTATTTT. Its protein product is CASISTSGRTDTQYF.

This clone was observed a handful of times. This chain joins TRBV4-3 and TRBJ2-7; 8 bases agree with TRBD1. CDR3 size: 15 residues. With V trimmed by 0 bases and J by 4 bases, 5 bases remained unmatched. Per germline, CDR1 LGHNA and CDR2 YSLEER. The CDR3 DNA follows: TGCGCCAGCAGCCAAGATTGGACAGGGCTATACGAGCAGTACTTC. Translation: CASSQDWTGLYEQYF.

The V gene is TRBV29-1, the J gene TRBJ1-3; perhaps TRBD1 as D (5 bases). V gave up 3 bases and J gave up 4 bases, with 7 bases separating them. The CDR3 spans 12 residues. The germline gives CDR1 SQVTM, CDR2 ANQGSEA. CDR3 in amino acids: CSVDAGGNTIYF. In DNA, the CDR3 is TGCAGCGTTGACGCAGGGGGAAACACCATATATTTT.

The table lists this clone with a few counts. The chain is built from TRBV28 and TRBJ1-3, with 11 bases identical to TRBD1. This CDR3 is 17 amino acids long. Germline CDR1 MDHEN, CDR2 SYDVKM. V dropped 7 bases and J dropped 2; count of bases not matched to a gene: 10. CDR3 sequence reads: CASNTPGQGGTGNTIYF. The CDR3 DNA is TGTGCCAGCAATACTCCGGGACAGGGGGGAACTGGAAACACCATATATTTT.

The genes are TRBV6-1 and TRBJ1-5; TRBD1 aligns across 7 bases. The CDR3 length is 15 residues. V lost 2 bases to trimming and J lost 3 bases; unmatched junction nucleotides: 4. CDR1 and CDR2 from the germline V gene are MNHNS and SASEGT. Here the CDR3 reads CASSEMGQNNQPQHF. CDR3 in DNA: TGTGCCAGCAGTGAAATGGGACAGAACAATCAGCCCCAGCATTTT.

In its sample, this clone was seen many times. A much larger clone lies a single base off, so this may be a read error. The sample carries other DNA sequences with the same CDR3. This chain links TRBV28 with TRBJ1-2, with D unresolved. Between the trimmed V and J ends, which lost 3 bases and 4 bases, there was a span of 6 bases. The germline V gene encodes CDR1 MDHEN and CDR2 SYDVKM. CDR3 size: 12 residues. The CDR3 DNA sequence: TGTGCCAGCAGTTTGAGGCTCTATGGCTACACCTTC. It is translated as CASSLRLYGYTF.

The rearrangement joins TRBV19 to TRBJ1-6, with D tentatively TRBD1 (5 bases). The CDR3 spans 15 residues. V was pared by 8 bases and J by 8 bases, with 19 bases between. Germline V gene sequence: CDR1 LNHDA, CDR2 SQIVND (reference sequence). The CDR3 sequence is CASAPGPWEDSPLHF. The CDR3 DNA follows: TGTGCCAGTGCTCCGGGACCTTGGGAGGATTCACCCCTCCACTTT. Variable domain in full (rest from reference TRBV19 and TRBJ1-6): DGGITQSPKYLFRKEGQNVTLSCEQNLNHDAMYWYRQDPGQGLRLIYYSQIVNDFQKGDIAEGYSVSREKKESFPLTVTSAQKNPTAFYLCASAPGPWEDSPLHFGNGTRLTVT.

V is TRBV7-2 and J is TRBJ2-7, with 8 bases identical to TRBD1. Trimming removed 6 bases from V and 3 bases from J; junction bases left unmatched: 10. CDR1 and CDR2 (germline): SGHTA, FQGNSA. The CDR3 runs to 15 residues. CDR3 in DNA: TGTGCCAGCAGTCCTGGACAGGGCATCTTCTACGAGCAGTACTTC. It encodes CASSPGQGIFYEQYF.

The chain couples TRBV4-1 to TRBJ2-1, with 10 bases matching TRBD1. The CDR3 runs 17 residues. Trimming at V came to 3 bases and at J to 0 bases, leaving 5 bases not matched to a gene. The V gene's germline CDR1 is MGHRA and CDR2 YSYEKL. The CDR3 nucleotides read TGCGCCAGCAGCCAGGCCGGGACAGGGGACTCCTACAATGAGCAGTTCTTC. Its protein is CASSQAGTGDSYNEQFF.

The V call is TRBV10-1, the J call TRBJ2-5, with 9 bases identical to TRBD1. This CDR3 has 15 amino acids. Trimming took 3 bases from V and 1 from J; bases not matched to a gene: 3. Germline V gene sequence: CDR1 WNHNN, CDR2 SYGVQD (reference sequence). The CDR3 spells CASSDLTGGQETQYF. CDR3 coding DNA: TGCGCCAGCAGTGACCTGACAGGGGGCCAAGAGACCCAGTACTTC.

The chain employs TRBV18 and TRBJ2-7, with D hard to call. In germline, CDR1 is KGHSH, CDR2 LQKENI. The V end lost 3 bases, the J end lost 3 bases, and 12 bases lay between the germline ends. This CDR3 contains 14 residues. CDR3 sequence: CASSPITDGYEQYF. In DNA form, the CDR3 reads TGTGCCAGCTCACCCATAACGGATGGCTACGAGCAGTACTTC.

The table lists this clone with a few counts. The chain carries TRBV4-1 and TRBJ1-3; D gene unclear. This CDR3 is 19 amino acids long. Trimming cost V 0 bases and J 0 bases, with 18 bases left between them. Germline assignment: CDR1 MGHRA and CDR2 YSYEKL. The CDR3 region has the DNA TGCGCCAGCAGCCAAGAACCCCCTCGGAGCAGAGGCTCTGGAAACACCATATATTTT. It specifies CASSQEPPRSRGSGNTIYF.

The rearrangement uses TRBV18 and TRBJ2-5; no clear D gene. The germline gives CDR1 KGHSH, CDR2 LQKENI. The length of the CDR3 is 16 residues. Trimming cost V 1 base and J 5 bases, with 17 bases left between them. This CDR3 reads CASSPLSRPSMETQYF. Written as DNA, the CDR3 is TGTGCCAGCTCACCACTGTCTAGGCCTTCGATGGAGACCCAGTACTTC. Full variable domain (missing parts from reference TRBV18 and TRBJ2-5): NAGVMQNPRHLVRRRGQEARLRCSPMKGHSHVYWYRQLPEEGLKFMVYLQKENIIDESGMPKERFSAEFPKEGPSILRIQQVVRGDSAAYFCASSPLSRPSMETQYFGPGTRLLVL.

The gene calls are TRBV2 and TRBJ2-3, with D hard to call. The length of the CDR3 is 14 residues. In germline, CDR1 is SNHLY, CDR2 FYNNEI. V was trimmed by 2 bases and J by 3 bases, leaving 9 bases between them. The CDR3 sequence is CASSEQQRTDTQYF. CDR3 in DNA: TGTGCCAGCAGTGAACAGCAAAGAACAGATACGCAGTATTTT.

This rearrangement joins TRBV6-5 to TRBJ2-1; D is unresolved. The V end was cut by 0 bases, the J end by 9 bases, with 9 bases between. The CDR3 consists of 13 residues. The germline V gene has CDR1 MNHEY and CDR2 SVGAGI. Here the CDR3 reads CASSYSRGVEQFF. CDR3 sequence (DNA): TGTGCCAGCAGTTACTCGCGTGGCGTTGAGCAGTTCTTC.

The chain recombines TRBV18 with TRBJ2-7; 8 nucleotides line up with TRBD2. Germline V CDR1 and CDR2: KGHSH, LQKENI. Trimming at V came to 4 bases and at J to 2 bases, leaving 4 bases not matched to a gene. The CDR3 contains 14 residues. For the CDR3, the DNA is TGTGCCAGCTCACTCGGCGGGGGGACCTACGAGCAGTACTTC. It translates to CASSLGGGTYEQYF.

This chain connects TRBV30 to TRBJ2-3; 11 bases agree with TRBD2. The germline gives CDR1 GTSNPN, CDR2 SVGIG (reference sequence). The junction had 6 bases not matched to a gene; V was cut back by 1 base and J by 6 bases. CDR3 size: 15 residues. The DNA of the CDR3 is TGTGCCTGGAGTGGGCTAGCGGGAGGATTGGATACGCAGTATTTT. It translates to CAWSGLAGGLDTQYF.

CDR3 sequence reads: CASSESYTGELFF. The CDR3 DNA sequence: TGTGCCAGCAGTGAGAGTTACACCGGGGAGCTGTTTTTT. The chain combines TRBV2 with TRBJ2-2; no firm D call. Germline CDR1 is SNHLY and CDR2 is FYNNEI. Trimming stripped 3 bases from V and 3 bases from J, with 5 bases between. This CDR3 has 13 amino acids. The full variable domain, in which reference TRBV2 and TRBJ2-2 provide the parts outside the CDR3, is EPEVTQTPSHQVTQMGQEVILRCVPISNHLYFYWYRQILGQKVEFLVSFYNNEISEKSEIFDDQFSVERPDGSNFTLKIRSTKLEDSAMYFCASSESYTGELFFGEGSRLTVL.

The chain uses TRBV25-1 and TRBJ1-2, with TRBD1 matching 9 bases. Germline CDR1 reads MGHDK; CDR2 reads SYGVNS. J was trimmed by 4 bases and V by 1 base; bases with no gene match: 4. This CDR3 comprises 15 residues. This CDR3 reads CASSEWGQGAYGYTF. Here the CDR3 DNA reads TGTGCCAGCAGTGAATGGGGACAGGGTGCCTATGGCTACACCTTC.

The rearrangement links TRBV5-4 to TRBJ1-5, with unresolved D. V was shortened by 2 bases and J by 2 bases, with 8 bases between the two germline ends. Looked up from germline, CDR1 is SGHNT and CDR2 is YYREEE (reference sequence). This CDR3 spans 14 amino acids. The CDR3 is CASSFEGGNQPQHF. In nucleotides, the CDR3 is TGTGCCAGCAGCTTTGAGGGAGGCAATCAGCCCCAGCATTTT.

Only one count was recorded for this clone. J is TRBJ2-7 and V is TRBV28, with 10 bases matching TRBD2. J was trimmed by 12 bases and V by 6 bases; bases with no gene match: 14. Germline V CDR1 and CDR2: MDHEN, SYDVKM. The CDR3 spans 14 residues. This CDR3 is CASSLTSGPQDRYF. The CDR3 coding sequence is TGTGCCAGCAGCCTGACTAGCGGGCCCCAGGATAGGTACTTC.

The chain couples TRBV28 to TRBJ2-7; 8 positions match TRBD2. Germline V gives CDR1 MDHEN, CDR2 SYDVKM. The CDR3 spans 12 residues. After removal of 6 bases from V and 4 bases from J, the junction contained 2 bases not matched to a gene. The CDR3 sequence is CASRTSVYEQYF. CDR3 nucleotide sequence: TGTGCCAGCAGGACTAGCGTGTACGAGCAGTACTTC.

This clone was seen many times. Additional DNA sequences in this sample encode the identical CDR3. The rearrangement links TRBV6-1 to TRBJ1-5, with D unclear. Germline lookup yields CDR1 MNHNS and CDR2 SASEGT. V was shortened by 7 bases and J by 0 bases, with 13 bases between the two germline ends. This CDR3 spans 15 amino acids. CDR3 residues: CASTKTDNSNQPQHF. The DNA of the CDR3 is TGTGCCAGCACCAAGACGGATAATAGCAATCAGCCCCAGCATTTT.

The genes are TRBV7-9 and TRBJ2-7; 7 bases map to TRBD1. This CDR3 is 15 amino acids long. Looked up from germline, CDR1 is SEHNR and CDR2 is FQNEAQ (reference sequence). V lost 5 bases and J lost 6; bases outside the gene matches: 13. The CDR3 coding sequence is TGTGCCAGCAGCATCACAGGGGCCGGCGTCGTCGAGCAGTACTTC. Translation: CASSITGAGVVEQYF.

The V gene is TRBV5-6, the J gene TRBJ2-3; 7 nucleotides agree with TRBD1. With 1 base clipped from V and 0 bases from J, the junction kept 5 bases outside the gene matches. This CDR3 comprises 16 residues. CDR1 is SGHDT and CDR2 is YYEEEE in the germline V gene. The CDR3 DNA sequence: TGTGCCAGCAGCTTGCGACAGGGCGCTAGCACAGATACGCAGTATTTT. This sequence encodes CASSLRQGASTDTQYF.

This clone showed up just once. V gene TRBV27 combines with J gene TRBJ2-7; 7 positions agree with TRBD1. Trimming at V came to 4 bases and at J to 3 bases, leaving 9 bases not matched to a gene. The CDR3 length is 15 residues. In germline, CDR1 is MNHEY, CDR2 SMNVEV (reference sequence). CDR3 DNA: TGTGCCAGCAGTTCCAGACAGGGCCGGTTCTACGAGCAGTACTTC. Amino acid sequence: CASSSRQGRFYEQYF.

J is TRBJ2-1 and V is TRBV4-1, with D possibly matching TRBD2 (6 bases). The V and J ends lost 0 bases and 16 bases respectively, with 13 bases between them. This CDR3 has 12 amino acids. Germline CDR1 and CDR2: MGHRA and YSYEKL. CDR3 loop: CASSQDGGPRFF. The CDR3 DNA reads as TGCGCCAGCAGCCAAGATGGAGGGCCTCGATTCTTC.

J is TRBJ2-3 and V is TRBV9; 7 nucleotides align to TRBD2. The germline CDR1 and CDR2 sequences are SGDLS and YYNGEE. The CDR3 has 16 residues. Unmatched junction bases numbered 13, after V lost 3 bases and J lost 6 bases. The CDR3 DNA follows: TGTGCCAGCAGCGCTAGCGGCGTTAGTTGGGCCGATACGCAGTATTTT. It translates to CASSASGVSWADTQYF.

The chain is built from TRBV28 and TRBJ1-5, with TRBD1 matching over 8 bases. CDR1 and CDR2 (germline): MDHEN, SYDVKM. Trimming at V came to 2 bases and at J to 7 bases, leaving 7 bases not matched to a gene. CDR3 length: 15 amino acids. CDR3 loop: CASSLRSGGEQPQHF. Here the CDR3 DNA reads TGTGCCAGCAGTTTAAGATCAGGGGGCGAGCAGCCCCAGCATTTT.